This TCR beta chain was recovered during a study of technical replicates of blood from several donors. This CDR3 is 15 amino acids long. Trimming stripped 3 bases from V and 8 bases from J, with 19 bases between. Germline V gene lookup returns CDR1 LNHNV and CDR2 YYDKDF (reference sequence). Libraries were prepared by immunoSEQ multiplex PCR; TCRdb keeps only in-frame clonotypes and omits some of them. This table holds approximately 60,000 clones, around nine tenths found once. The chain uses TRBV15 and TRBJ1-2, with D possibly being TRBD1 (6 bases). The source material was PBMCs. The TCR comes from a human donor in good health. Some clones in this sample may be carry-over from other donors' samples. CDR3 nucleotides: TGTGCCACCAGCAGGGAATTTACAGGGAAGGAAGGCTACACCTTC. Amino acids: CATSREFTGKEGYTF.